This entry concerns a single TCR beta chain. Antigen unknown. The sample comes from a study of CD8 T cells in Susac syndrome. The study's findings and limits: Susac CD8+ clonal expansion peaked in TEMRA cells and active patients.

The CDR3 extends over 14 amino acids. Germline loops: CDR1 MNHEY, CDR2 SMNVEV (reference sequence). The J segment lost 4 bases and the V segment lost 7 bases, leaving 6 bases of the junction unmatched. The RNA, about 0.45 to 1 ug, was put through reverse transcription using random hexamers. TCR beta CDR3 was amplified by immunoSEQ covering 54 Vbeta and 13 Jbeta. TCRdb passed the immunoSEQ multiplex PCR reads through MiXCR, listing each CDR3 protein once. The sample contains some 58,000 distinct CDR3 sequences, over 90% of which appear only once. From blood CD8+ and CD4+ T cells, the TCR beta chain was sequenced. Diagnostic criteria for definite or probable disease, in their recently defined form, were met by the patients with Susac syndrome.

The sequencing input was CD8+ T cells from PBMCs. V usage is TRBV27 and J usage is TRBJ1-2; 10 bases are shared with TRBD1. This receptor was taken from a human donor with Susac syndrome. The CDR3 sequence is CASKTDRGTYGYTF. The CDR3 bases are TGTGCCAGCAAAACGGACAGGGGGACCTATGGCTACACCTTC.